This is a list of T cell receptor beta chains from one sample in a study of preoperative IRX-2 immunotherapy in early breast cancer. The assay was immunoSEQ multiplex PCR, and TCRdb's table has in-frame clones only and misses some. Seen here are fewer than 6,500 clones, roughly 67% observed once, and the top ten hold more than 12%. The sample was tumor tissue, taken before IRX-2 immunotherapy. These receptors originate from a human donor with breast cancer. CDR3s include the opening cysteine and the closing phenylalanine or tryptophan. A D gene is named only where the DNA matches it firmly. Some rows have no size entry. The others give once, few or many, or a class for an expanded clone.

d_gene: .
v_gene: TRBV18
len: 16
j_gene: TRBJ1-3
abundance: .
CDR3nt: TGTGCCAGCTCACCACAAGGGGCAGGAGATGGAAACACCATATATTTT
CDR3aa: CASSPQGAGDGNTIYF

d_gene: .
v_gene: TRBV7-8
len: 13
j_gene: TRBJ2-2
abundance: .
CDR3nt: TGTGCCAGCAGCTTAAAAGGACAGGGGGAGCTGTTTTTT
CDR3aa: CASSLKGQGELFF

d_gene: .
v_gene: TRBV1
len: 16
j_gene: TRBJ2-7
abundance: .
CDR3nt: TGCGCCAGCAGCCGGGGAGACGGGAGGAGCTCCTACGAGCAGTACTTC
CDR3aa: CASSRGDGRSSYEQYF

d_gene: .
v_gene: TRBV11-3
len: 14
j_gene: TRBJ2-7
abundance: .
CDR3nt: TGTGCCAGCAGCTATCGGGGGAGCTCCTACGAGCAGTACTTC
CDR3aa: CASSYRGSSYEQYF

d_gene: TRBD1
v_gene: TRBV11-3
len: 15
j_gene: TRBJ1-1
abundance: .
CDR3nt: TGTGCCAGCACCAAAGGGGACAGTTCGAACACTGAAGCTTTCTTT
CDR3aa: CASTKGDSSNTEAFF

d_gene: .
v_gene: TRBV5-1
len: 16
j_gene: TRBJ2-2
abundance: .
CDR3nt: TGCGCCAGCAGGTTGGGAGGGACAGCGAACACCGGGGAGCTGTTTTTT
CDR3aa: CASRLGGTANTGELFF

d_gene: TRBD2
v_gene: TRBV28
len: 19
j_gene: TRBJ2-2
abundance: few
CDR3nt: TGTGCCAGCAGTTTATCCTTCAAGGGACTAGCGGGAGGGGCCGGGGAGCTGTTTTTT
CDR3aa: CASSLSFKGLAGGAGELFF

d_gene: .
v_gene: TRBV23-1
len: 17
j_gene: TRBJ2-3
abundance: .
CDR3nt: TGCGCCAGCAGCCAAGAGGCGGAGGTTACTAGCACAGATACGCAGTATTTT
CDR3aa: CASSQEAEVTSTDTQYF

d_gene: .
v_gene: TRBV5-1
len: 14
j_gene: TRBJ1-2
abundance: once
CDR3nt: TGCGCCAGCAGGGGTTACAGTGCTAACCTCCTCTACACCTTC
CDR3aa: CASRGYSANLLYTF

d_gene: TRBD1
v_gene: TRBV19
len: 15
j_gene: TRBJ1-2
abundance: medium-sized
CDR3nt: TGTGCCAGTAGTATACAGGACAGGGGGCCGTATGGCTACACCTTC
CDR3aa: CASSIQDRGPYGYTF

d_gene: TRBD2
v_gene: TRBV23-1
len: 17
j_gene: TRBJ2-3
abundance: .
CDR3nt: TGCGCCAGCAGCTTAGATCTCCCTAGCGGGAGAACAGATACGCAGTATTTT
CDR3aa: CASSLDLPSGRTDTQYF

d_gene: .
v_gene: TRBV15
len: 13
j_gene: TRBJ2-3
abundance: .
CDR3nt: TGTGCCACCAGCAGAGATGTGGGGGATACGCAGTATTTT
CDR3aa: CATSRDVGDTQYF

d_gene: .
v_gene: TRBV23-1
len: 13
j_gene: TRBJ1-3
abundance: .
CDR3nt: TGCGCCAGCAGCTTAGAGCCGGGAAACACCATATATTTT
CDR3aa: CASSLEPGNTIYF

d_gene: TRBD1
v_gene: TRBV6-8
len: 14
j_gene: TRBJ2-7
abundance: .
CDR3nt: TGTGCCAGCAGCGGACAGGGGTATTCCTACGAGCAGTACTTC
CDR3aa: CASSGQGYSYEQYF

d_gene: .
v_gene: TRBV4-1
len: 13
j_gene: TRBJ2-1
abundance: .
CDR3nt: TGCGCCAGCAGCCAAGCCGGTAACAATGAGCAGTTCTTC
CDR3aa: CASSQAGNNEQFF

d_gene: TRBD1
v_gene: TRBV6-4
len: 15
j_gene: TRBJ1-3
abundance: .
CDR3nt: TGTGCCAGCAGCCGGGACAGGGTTTCTGGAAACACCATATATTTT
CDR3aa: CASSRDRVSGNTIYF

d_gene: .
v_gene: TRBV10-3
len: 15
j_gene: TRBJ1-3
abundance: few
CDR3nt: TGTGCCATCAGTGAGTCGGGAGGGGCTGGAAACACCATATATTTT
CDR3aa: CAISESGGAGNTIYF

d_gene: TRBD1
v_gene: TRBV14
len: 13
j_gene: TRBJ1-1
abundance: once
CDR3nt: TGTGCCAGCAGCCGGGACAGAAACACTGAAGCTTTCTTT
CDR3aa: CASSRDRNTEAFF

d_gene: TRBD1
v_gene: TRBV6-8
len: 15
j_gene: TRBJ1-1
abundance: .
CDR3nt: TGTGCCAGCAGTGCGTATCGACAGGGCAGGACTGAAGCTTTCTTT
CDR3aa: CASSAYRQGRTEAFF

d_gene: TRBD2
v_gene: TRBV19
len: 14
j_gene: TRBJ2-2
abundance: .
CDR3nt: TGTGCCAGTAGGACTAGCGGGAGAGTCGGGGAGCTGTTTTTT
CDR3aa: CASRTSGRVGELFF

d_gene: .
v_gene: TRBV7-6
len: 18
j_gene: TRBJ1-1
abundance: .
CDR3nt: TGTGCCAGCAGCTCACGGGCGGAAATACAGGGAATCGGCACTGAAGCTTTCTTT
CDR3aa: CASSSRAEIQGIGTEAFF

d_gene: .
v_gene: TRBV6-8
len: 12
j_gene: TRBJ2-7
abundance: .
CDR3nt: TGTGCCAGCACAATGGGGTCCTACGAGCAGTACTTC
CDR3aa: CASTMGSYEQYF

d_gene: TRBD1
v_gene: TRBV6-8
len: 16
j_gene: TRBJ2-7
abundance: .
CDR3nt: TGTGCCAGCAGTTCTCAAACAGGGGCAAAGCTCTCCGAGCAGTACTTC
CDR3aa: CASSSQTGAKLSEQYF

d_gene: TRBD2
v_gene: TRBV6-8
len: 13
j_gene: TRBJ2-7
abundance: .
CDR3nt: TGTGCCATCAGCCAGCGGGAGGGTAATGAGCAGTACTTC
CDR3aa: CAISQREGNEQYF

d_gene: TRBD1
v_gene: TRBV14
len: 15
j_gene: TRBJ1-4
abundance: .
CDR3nt: TGTGCCAGCAGCCAGTCGGGACAGCCGAATGAAAAACTGTTTTTT
CDR3aa: CASSQSGQPNEKLFF

d_gene: .
v_gene: TRBV1
len: 19
j_gene: TRBJ2-1
abundance: .
CDR3nt: TGCACCAGCAGCCAAGATAAAGGTCCTGGGAGAAGGTCCTACAATGAGCAGTTCTTC
CDR3aa: CTSSQDKGPGRRSYNEQFF

d_gene: .
v_gene: TRBV28
len: 13
j_gene: TRBJ2-7
abundance: .
CDR3nt: TGTGCCAGCAGTTTAATGACAGCCTACGAGCAGTACTTC
CDR3aa: CASSLMTAYEQYF

d_gene: .
v_gene: TRBV11-3
len: 15
j_gene: TRBJ2-7
abundance: few
CDR3nt: TGTGCCAGCAGCTTGGCTACCCTTCAGGGAGGCGAGCAGTACTTC
CDR3aa: CASSLATLQGGEQYF

d_gene: .
v_gene: TRBV6-8
len: 14
j_gene: TRBJ2-5
abundance: .
CDR3nt: TGTGCCAGCAGTTACTCACAGGGTAGGGAGACCCAGTACTTC
CDR3aa: CASSYSQGRETQYF

d_gene: TRBD2
v_gene: TRBV25-1
len: 15
j_gene: TRBJ2-1
abundance: .
CDR3nt: TGTGCCAGCGGACCGGGACTAGCGGGTTTCGATGAGCAGTTCTTC
CDR3aa: CASGPGLAGFDEQFF

d_gene: TRBD1
v_gene: TRBV28
len: 15
j_gene: TRBJ2-7
abundance: once
CDR3nt: TGTGCCAGCAGTTACCGGACAGGGGGATTCTACGAGCAGTACTTC
CDR3aa: CASSYRTGGFYEQYF

d_gene: .
v_gene: TRBV19
len: 14
j_gene: TRBJ2-1
abundance: .
CDR3nt: TGTGCCACCAAACAGGGTCCGAACTCACATGAGCAGTTCTTC
CDR3aa: CATKQGPNSHEQFF

d_gene: TRBD1
v_gene: TRBV18
len: 15
j_gene: TRBJ2-1
abundance: medium-sized
CDR3nt: TGTGCCAGCTCACCCACTGGACAGGGTGGAAATGAGCAGTTCTTC
CDR3aa: CASSPTGQGGNEQFF

d_gene: TRBD2
v_gene: TRBV23-1
len: 16
j_gene: TRBJ2-7
abundance: .
CDR3nt: TGCGCCAGCAGCCAGGGACTAGCGGGAGGTGGTTACGAGCAGTACTTC
CDR3aa: CASSQGLAGGGYEQYF

d_gene: .
v_gene: TRBV6-8
len: 16
j_gene: TRBJ1-5
abundance: .
CDR3nt: TGTGCCAGCAGTTTGACAGTACTTGGGGGCAATCAGCCCCAGCATTTT
CDR3aa: CASSLTVLGGNQPQHF

d_gene: TRBD2
v_gene: TRBV6-8
len: 16
j_gene: TRBJ2-3
abundance: .
CDR3nt: TGTGCCAGCAGTCGGACTAGCGGGAGGGGCACAGATACGCAGTATTTT
CDR3aa: CASSRTSGRGTDTQYF

d_gene: TRBD2
v_gene: TRBV30
len: 14
j_gene: TRBJ2-5
abundance: .
CDR3nt: TGTGCCTGGAGTGTACGGGGGGGCTCCGAGACCCAGTACTTC
CDR3aa: CAWSVRGGSETQYF

d_gene: .
v_gene: TRBV10-2
len: 13
j_gene: TRBJ2-7
abundance: .
CDR3nt: TGCGCCAGTAGACAAGTCCCCTCCTACGAGCAGTACTTC
CDR3aa: CASRQVPSYEQYF